This entry features one T cell receptor beta chain sequence. The sample originates from a study of blood T cell repertoires in COVID-19. At the level of the study: The United States, Italy and Spain provided the acute and convalescent COVID-19 samples. PBMCs, B-cell-depleted T cells, or T cells provided the cDNA or gDNA that made up the material.

In the source study's methods: Reference gene primers were amplified, and this amplification served to estimate nucleated cell counts. The table came from immunoSEQ multiplex PCR; TCRdb's copy has only in-frame clones and leaves some out. Clone size and the V and J calls come from that table; the DNA yielded D and trimming. The sample yields about 210,000 clones, around four fifths seen once. The clonotype originates from a woman between 40 and 55 years old with active or convalescent COVID-19. The specimen was peripheral blood.

CDR3 in DNA: TGTGCCAGCAGTTCCCCCCTACAGGGTTATGGCTACACCTTC. This encodes CASSSPLQGYGYTF. This chain uses TRBV28 with TRBJ1-2; D is possibly TRBD1 (6 bases). V lost 4 bases and J 5 bases, leaving 14 bases between the germline ends. CDR1 MDHEN and CDR2 SYDVKM come from the germline V gene. CDR3 length: 14 residues.